This T cell receptor (beta chain) derives from a study of blood T cell repertoires in COVID-19. Across the whole study: Collection of acute and convalescent COVID-19 samples took place in the United States, Italy and Spain.

V dropped 4 bases and J dropped 7; count of bases not matched to a gene: 8. This CDR3 region has 14 residues. CDR1 and CDR2 from the germline V gene are LGHDT and YNNKEL (reference sequence). This clone showed up just a few times. In the authors' methods: Researchers report that nucleated cell counts were estimated from reference gene primer amplification. The protocol was immunoSEQ multiplex PCR, while the TCRdb copy is restricted to in-frame clones and leaves out a portion. That table supplies the V and J calls and clone size; D and trimming were determined from the DNA. The table includes some 83,000 clones, around 84% detected once.

The clonotype was recovered from a man between 45 and 60 years old with acute or convalescent COVID-19. This chain connects TRBV3-1 (or the pseudogene TRBV3-2) to TRBJ2-7; 9 nucleotides match TRBD2. Sequenced sample: peripheral blood. The CDR3 loop is CASSPAGGRGEQYF. The CDR3 DNA follows: TGTGCCAGCAGCCCAGCGGGGGGACGAGGGGAGCAGTACTTC.